Below are 27 T cell receptor beta chains sequenced from a single sample in a study of OX40 agonist ivuxolimab in advanced cancers. Sequencing used immunoSEQ multiplex PCR; TCRdb keeps in-frame clones, though not all of them. Altogether 44,000 or so clones are present, more than 70% being singletons, with the ten largest covering more than 6%. Material: CD4+ or CD8+ T cells sorted from blood, obtained in a trial of the OX40 agonist ivuxolimab. All receptors come from an adult with an advanced solid tumor such as melanoma, head and neck, liver or kidney cancer.

This chain's CDR3 is CATSTTDRNTGELFF. The CDR3 nucleotides read TGTGCCACCAGCACAACAGACAGGAACACCGGGGAGCTGTTTTTT. This chain joins TRBV15 and TRBJ2-2, with a possible D match to TRBD1 (5 bases). This CDR3 contains 15 residues. V was pared by 4 bases and J by 1 base, with 10 bases between. In germline, CDR1 is LNHNV, CDR2 YYDKDF (reference sequence).

V and J are TRBV11-2 and TRBJ2-5; TRBD2 aligns across 12 bases. J was trimmed by 4 bases and V by 5 bases; bases with no gene match: 8. The germline V gene has CDR1 SGHAT and CDR2 FQNNGV. The CDR3 runs 16 residues. The DNA for the CDR3 is TGTGCCAGCAGCCCCCTAGCGGGAGGGCCGGTAGAGACCCAGTACTTC. Residues: CASSPLAGGPVETQYF.

This chain connects TRBV11-2 to TRBJ1-2; D is possibly TRBD1 (5 bases). The germline V gene has CDR1 SGHAT and CDR2 FQNNGV. CDR3 length: 12 amino acids. V lost 5 bases, J lost 8 bases, and 12 bases lay in between. This CDR3 is CASSLRVGGYTF. In DNA form, the CDR3 reads TGTGCCAGCAGCCTCAGGGTAGGCGGCTACACCTTC.

The CDR3: CASSRTSDPSYEQYF. CDR3 nucleotides: TGTGCCAGCAGCCGGACTAGCGACCCATCCTACGAGCAGTACTTC. The chain couples TRBV6-5 to TRBJ2-7; TRBD2 matches at 9 bases. Trimming removed 6 bases from V and 1 base from J; junction bases left unmatched: 7. CDR1 is MNHEY, CDR2 SVGAGI, per germline. There are 15 residues in the CDR3.

This clone was seen just once. V gene TRBV18 combines with J gene TRBJ2-7; TRBD1 matches 10 bases. The V and J ends lost 4 bases and 3 bases, in that order; junction bases with no gene match: 3. Germline lookup yields CDR1 KGHSH and CDR2 LQKENI. This CDR3 contains 14 residues. The CDR3: CASSQGTGDYEQYF. CDR3 nucleotide sequence: TGTGCCAGCTCACAAGGGACAGGGGACTACGAGCAGTACTTC.

The chain combines TRBV7-9 with TRBJ2-4; tentative D call: TRBD2 (6 bases). From germline, CDR1 is SEHNR and CDR2 FQNEAQ (reference sequence). Trimming pared 3 bases from V and 1 base from J, leaving 7 bases between. CDR3 size: 14 residues. CDR3 sequence (DNA): TGTGCCAGCAGCTTCCGGGGGGCCAAAAACATTCAGTACTTC. It is translated as CASSFRGAKNIQYF. The whole variable domain, remainder taken from reference TRBV7-9 and TRBJ2-4, is DTGVSQNPRHKITKRGQNVTFRCDPISEHNRLYWYRQTLGQGPEFLTYFQNEAQLEKSRLLSDRFSAERPKGSFSTLEIQRTEQGDSAMYLCASSFRGAKNIQYFGAGTRLSVL.

The rearrangement links TRBV5-6 to TRBJ2-7; D unclear. Germline CDR1 and CDR2: SGHDT and YYEEEE. V was trimmed by 1 base and J by 0 bases, leaving 11 bases between them. The CDR3 runs to 15 residues. DNA for the CDR3: TGTGCCAGCAGCTTGTATTCGGGTCACTCCTACGAGCAGTACTTC. This codes for CASSLYSGHSYEQYF. Filled out from reference TRBV5-6 and TRBJ2-7, the complete variable domain reads DAGVTQSPTHLIKTRGQQVTLRCSPKSGHDTVSWYQQALGQGPQFIFQYYEEEERQRGNFPDRFSGHQFPNYSSELNVNALLLGDSALYLCASSLYSGHSYEQYFGPGTRLTVT.

The chain links TRBV21-1 to TRBJ1-1. TRBV21-1 is an annotated pseudogene. The CDR3 loop spans 10 amino acids. The CDR3 DNA follows: TGTGCCAACTCCTCCACTGAAGCTTTCTTT. Its protein product is CANSSTEAFF.

V and J are TRBV9 and TRBJ2-1; D not certain. The germline CDR1 and CDR2 sequences are SGDLS and YYNGEE. The CDR3 is 15 amino acids. Deletions cut 0 bases from V and 4 bases from J, with 11 bases between. CDR3 in amino acids: CASSVGAETYNEQFF. The CDR3 DNA reads TGTGCCAGCAGCGTAGGGGCAGAGACGTACAATGAGCAGTTCTTC.

The rearrangement links TRBV6-1 to TRBJ2-2; 10 bases agree with TRBD2. Trimming took 8 bases from V and 5 from J; bases not matched to a gene: 5. Germline V gene data show CDR1 as MNHNS and CDR2 as SASEGT. This CDR3 spans 14 amino acids. The CDR3 nucleotides read TGTGCCAGCGACTGGACTAGCGGAACCGGGGAGCTGTTTTTT. Translated: CASDWTSGTGELFF.

The gene calls are TRBV7-9 and TRBJ2-3; a possible D gene is TRBD2 (5 bases). Germline V CDR1 and CDR2: SEHNR, FQNEAQ (reference sequence). V gave up 0 bases and J gave up 1 base, with 8 bases separating them. The length of the CDR3 is 15 residues. This CDR3 reads CASSLAGAGTDTQYF. The CDR3 nucleotides read TGTGCCAGCAGCTTAGCGGGAGCGGGCACAGATACGCAGTATTTT.

The rearrangement uses TRBV30 and TRBJ2-7; D might be TRBD1 (5 bases). The CDR3 has 11 amino acids. Germline CDR1 reads GTSNPN; CDR2 reads SVGIG (reference sequence). V was clipped by 2 bases and J by 5 bases, with 7 bases between them. The CDR3 bases are TGTGCCTGGAGTTGGGGCGACGAGCAGTACTTC. It translates to CAWSWGDEQYF.

This clone was seen a single time. The chain recombines TRBV10-3 with TRBJ2-1; unclear D gene. CDR1 is ENHRY and CDR2 is SYGVKD in the germline V gene. CDR3 length equals 15 residues. Trimming cost V 4 bases and J 1 base, with 11 bases left between them. The CDR3 bases are TGTGCCATCAGTGGGGCTGATCTGTCCTACAATGAGCAGTTCTTC. Amino acids: CAISGADLSYNEQFF.

The rearrangement links TRBV10-1 to TRBJ1-1; D might be TRBD1 (5 bases). This CDR3 spans 12 amino acids. Germline-derived CDR1 and CDR2 are WNHNN and SYGVQD (reference sequence). Trimming took 8 bases from V and 5 from J, leaving 12 bases between them. CDR3 in DNA: TGCGCCAGCGGAACCCAGGGTACTGAAGCTTTCTTT. Protein sequence: CASGTQGTEAFF.

This sequence joins TRBV19 and TRBJ2-7; the D call may be TRBD1 or TRBD2 (5 bases each). The CDR3 is 15 residues long. Trimming stripped 6 bases from V and 1 base from J, with 16 bases between. CDR1 and CDR2 (germline): LNHDA, SQIVND (reference sequence). CDR3: CASSTGRRLSYEQYF. The CDR3 DNA reads TGTGCCAGTAGCACGGGACGGCGGCTTTCCTACGAGCAGTACTTC.

The chain is built from TRBV5-6 and TRBJ1-2; the D gene is possibly TRBD1 (6 bases). Trimming pared 4 bases from V and 6 bases from J, leaving 10 bases between. Per the germline V gene, CDR1 is SGHDT and CDR2 is YYEEEE. The CDR3 contains 12 residues. Here the CDR3 reads CASSPAGDGYTF. Here the CDR3 DNA reads TGTGCCAGCAGCCCTGCAGGGGATGGCTACACCTTC.

The chain couples TRBV19 to TRBJ2-1; TRBD2 matches 10 bases. Germline CDR1 is LNHDA and CDR2 is SQIVND (reference sequence). Germline trimming cut 3 bases from V and 5 bases from J; bases unmatched to any gene: 13. The CDR3 is 18 amino acids. CDR3 DNA sequence: TGTGCCAGTAGTATTCGCGGGACTAGCGTATCGGGGCACAATGAGCAGTTCTTC. It specifies CASSIRGTSVSGHNEQFF.

This clone was seen once. V gene TRBV27 combines with J gene TRBJ1-2, with TRBD1 matching 9 bases. V shed 5 bases and J 1 base; nucleotides not matched to a gene: 5. The CDR3 totals 15 residues. The germline V gene encodes CDR1 MNHEY and CDR2 SMNVEV (reference sequence). The CDR3 DNA follows: TGTGCCAGCAGTCAACAGGGGGCGGGTAACTATGGCTACACCTTC. This codes for CASSQQGAGNYGYTF.

This clone was counted a few times. The J gene is TRBJ2-7, the V gene TRBV7-8; D is ambiguous. CDR1 SGHVS and CDR2 FQNEAQ come from the germline V gene. The V and J ends lost 5 bases and 2 bases respectively, with 4 bases between them. The CDR3 has 11 amino acids. The CDR3 region is CASSPTYEQYF. The DNA for the CDR3 is TGTGCCAGCAGCCCAACCTACGAGCAGTACTTC.

The CDR3 nucleotides read TGTGCCAGCAGCTTGAACAGGGACAGCAATCAGCCCCAGCATTTT. This encodes CASSLNRDSNQPQHF. V and J are TRBV11-2 and TRBJ1-5; D perhaps matches TRBD1 (6 bases). The CDR3 totals 15 residues. CDR1 is SGHAT, CDR2 FQNNGV, per germline. Trimming removed 3 bases from V and 1 base from J, with 10 bases in between.

The chain combines TRBV9 with TRBJ2-7, with TRBD2 as a possible D gene (5 bases). The V end lost 2 bases, the J end lost 0 bases, and 9 bases lay between the germline ends. Germline values: CDR1 SGDLS, CDR2 YYNGEE. The CDR3 is 14 residues long. The CDR3 coding sequence is TGTGCCAGCAGCGTGGACTTGCTCTCCTACGAGCAGTACTTC. This translates into CASSVDLLSYEQYF.

The gene calls are TRBV27 and TRBJ2-5; 10 bases agree with TRBD2. There are 15 residues in the CDR3. With V trimmed by 5 bases and J by 5 bases, 8 bases remained unmatched. From germline, CDR1 is MNHEY and CDR2 SMNVEV (reference sequence). In nucleotides, the CDR3 is TGTGCCAGCAGTCCCCTAGCGGGAGAATGGGAGACCCAGTACTTC. Its translation: CASSPLAGEWETQYF.

The chain links TRBV11-2 to TRBJ1-1; D ambiguous. In germline, CDR1 is SGHAT, CDR2 FQNNGV. The CDR3 extends over 14 amino acids. The ends were cut back, 1 base at V and 3 bases at J, with 9 bases in the middle. The CDR3 coding sequence is TGTGCCAGCAGCTTAGTTGGTGGCTACACTGAAGCTTTCTTT. Its translation: CASSLVGGYTEAFF.

The J gene is TRBJ1-5, the V gene TRBV28; 11 nucleotides line up with TRBD1. Germline lookup yields CDR1 MDHEN and CDR2 SYDVKM. CDR3 length equals 16 residues. V shed 5 bases and J 4 bases; nucleotides not matched to a gene: 7. CDR3 nucleotides: TGTGCCAGCAGTAAACCGGGACAGGGGGGGAATCAGCCCCAGCATTTT. As protein: CASSKPGQGGNQPQHF.

The gene calls are TRBV5-1 and TRBJ2-7, with 10 bases fitting TRBD1. The CDR3 runs 15 residues. The germline V gene encodes CDR1 SGHRS and CDR2 YFSETQ. V shed 0 bases, J shed 3 bases, and the junction held 3 bases outside the gene matches. CDR3 in amino acids: CASSLGTGGDYEQYF. The CDR3 region has the DNA TGCGCCAGCAGCTTGGGGACAGGGGGGGACTACGAGCAGTACTTC.

The gene calls are TRBV5-1 and TRBJ2-1; 11 bases align to TRBD2. The CDR3 runs 17 residues. Losses at the gene ends were 4 bases for V and 5 bases for J; bases not matched to a gene: 11. CDR1 and CDR2 from the germline V gene are SGHRS and YFSETQ. CDR3 amino acids: CASSRYPASGRNNEQFF. Here the CDR3 DNA reads TGCGCCAGCAGCCGCTACCCAGCTAGCGGGAGGAACAATGAGCAGTTCTTC.

The chain uses TRBV19 and TRBJ2-5, with 11 nucleotides matching TRBD2. The CDR3 extends over 17 amino acids. Germline V gene data show CDR1 as LNHDA and CDR2 as SQIVND (reference sequence). With 3 bases clipped from V and 2 bases from J, the junction kept 8 bases outside the gene matches. The CDR3 spells CASSIWGLAGGQETQYF. CDR3 DNA: TGTGCCAGTAGTATCTGGGGGTTAGCGGGAGGGCAAGAGACCCAGTACTTC.